The sequence of this T cell receptor (beta chain) was determined in a study of T-cell reconstitution after alpha-beta-depleted transplantation in children. Broader study findings: TCRbeta diversity was high at day 60 in some patients (a result of surviving recipient T cells and thymic progenitors). T-cell numbers and diversity, one year after transplant, stemmed largely from T cells that were newly produced. There were reportedly several hundred expanded graft clones from which alpha-beta T cells came about two months after transplant.

Unique molecular identifiers were used in preparing the TCRbeta library. MiXCR, run by TCRdb on the PCR reads, gives a single entry per CDR3 protein. The sample holds 40,000 to 60,000 distinct CDR3 sequences, about 9.3% seen once. Trimming cost V 1 base and J 8 bases; bases outside gene matches: 7. This CDR3 comprises 16 residues. Germline V gives CDR1 SGHAT, CDR2 FQNNGV. This clonotype was counted many times. What it recognizes is unknown. The TCR originated in a male patient aged 2-15 years who had a stem cell transplant for chronic granulomatous disease, so the T cells may come from the graft donor. The V and J genes are TRBV11-2 and TRBJ2-1; 11 bases map to TRBD2. Here the sequenced sample was PBMCs, mostly from graft donor cells, taken 60 days after TCRalphabeta/CD19-depleted stem cell transplant. CDR3 nucleotides: TGTGCCAGCAGCTTAGCCCTAGCGGGAGGACAGGATGAGCAGTTCTTC. This translates into CASSLALAGGQDEQFF.